The 10 T cell receptor beta chains given below trace back to one sample, sequenced in a study of blood T cell repertoires in COVID-19. Method: immunoSEQ multiplex PCR; TCRdb's copy keeps in-frame clones and lacks some. This table holds 15,000 to 20,000 clones, about 92% found once. The sample taken for sequencing was peripheral blood. These receptors were obtained from a human donor in a cohort sampled during active COVID-19.

The chain joins TRBV28 to TRBJ2-3, with 11 nucleotides matching TRBD2. Germline trimming cut 7 bases from V and 2 bases from J; bases unmatched to any gene: 14. There are 18 residues in the CDR3. Germline CDR1 MDHEN, CDR2 SYDVKM. CDR3 residues: CASTLAGGLGWDTDTQYF. The CDR3 DNA is TGTGCCAGCACCTTAGCGGGAGGGCTGGGTTGGGACACAGATACGCAGTATTTT. The full variable domain, in which reference TRBV28 and TRBJ2-3 provide the parts outside the CDR3, is DVKVTQSSRYLVKRTGEKVFLECVQDMDHENMFWYRQDPGLGLRLIYFSYDVKMKEKGDIPEGYSVSREKKERFSLILESASTNQTSMYLCASTLAGGLGWDTDTQYFGPGTRLTVL.

J is TRBJ2-7 and V is TRBV11-2; D may be TRBD2 (5 bases). V lost 2 bases and J 13 bases, leaving 18 bases between the germline ends. The germline V gene has CDR1 SGHAT and CDR2 FQNNGV. CDR3 length: 13 amino acids. CDR3 bases: TGTGCCAGCAGCTTAAATGCGGCGGACTCCTTATACTTC. Encoded protein: CASSLNAADSLYF.

The chain carries TRBV7-9 and TRBJ1-4, with D maybe TRBD1 (5 bases). Germline V gene sequence: CDR1 SEHNR, CDR2 FQNEAQ (reference sequence). V gave up 0 bases and J gave up 5 bases, with 10 bases separating them. The CDR3 is 15 amino acids. This CDR3 is CASSLAGADNEKLFF. In nucleotides, the CDR3 is TGTGCCAGCAGCTTAGCAGGGGCGGACAATGAAAAACTGTTTTTT. The full variable domain, its missing parts supplied by reference TRBV7-9 and TRBJ1-4, is DTGVSQNPRHKITKRGQNVTFRCDPISEHNRLYWYRQTLGQGPEFLTYFQNEAQLEKSRLLSDRFSAERPKGSFSTLEIQRTEQGDSAMYLCASSLAGADNEKLFFGSGTQLSVL.

The chain has TRBV6-1 and TRBJ1-2, with a possible D match to TRBD1 (6 bases). Trimming took 1 base from V and 11 from J, leaving 14 bases between them. CDR3 length equals 13 residues. CDR1 MNHNS and CDR2 SASEGT come from the germline V gene. The CDR3 sequence is CASSEGTGPGYTF. The CDR3, as DNA: TGTGCCAGCAGTGAAGGTACAGGGCCCGGGTACACCTTC.

The chain couples TRBV7-9 to TRBJ1-2; TRBD1 matches at 11 bases. Germline trimming cut 6 bases from V and 8 bases from J; bases unmatched to any gene: 8. Germline assignment: CDR1 SEHNR and CDR2 FQNEAQ (reference sequence). The CDR3 runs 14 residues. CDR3 nucleotides: TGTGCCAGCAGTCCCCCGGGACAGGGGGTCGGCTACACCTTC. This sequence encodes CASSPPGQGVGYTF. Filled out from reference TRBV7-9 and TRBJ1-2, the complete variable domain reads DTGVSQNPRHKITKRGQNVTFRCDPISEHNRLYWYRQTLGQGPEFLTYFQNEAQLEKSRLLSDRFSAERPKGSFSTLEIQRTEQGDSAMYLCASSPPGQGVGYTFGSGTRLTVV.

This sequence joins TRBV5-4 and TRBJ1-6; D is unresolved. This CDR3 region has 14 residues. Trimming pared 0 bases from V and 7 bases from J, leaving 8 bases between. The germline V gene has CDR1 SGHNT and CDR2 YYREEE (reference sequence). CDR3 in DNA: TGTGCCAGCAGCTTGGGCCTGAGAAATTCACCCCTCCACTTT. Protein sequence: CASSLGLRNSPLHF. Filled out from reference TRBV5-4 and TRBJ1-6, the complete variable domain reads ETGVTQSPTHLIKTRGQQVTLRCSSQSGHNTVSWYQQALGQGPQFIFQYYREEENGRGNFPPRFSGLQFPNYSSELNVNALELDDSALYLCASSLGLRNSPLHFGNGTRLTVT.

V is TRBV5-6 and J is TRBJ1-2; 10 bases map to TRBD1. The trim removed 4 bases at V and 4 bases at J, leaving 7 bases unmatched. CDR3 length: 15 residues. The V gene's germline CDR1 is SGHDT and CDR2 YYEEEE. The CDR3 region has the DNA TGTGCCAGCAGCCCACGGACAGGGGGAACCTATGGCTACACCTTC. This encodes CASSPRTGGTYGYTF.

The chain couples TRBV4-1 to TRBJ1-5; 9 bases fit TRBD1. Per germline, CDR1 MGHRA and CDR2 YSYEKL. CDR3 length: 16 residues. Trimming at V came to 0 bases and at J to 6 bases, leaving 6 bases not matched to a gene. CDR3 nucleotides: TGCGCCAGCAGCCAAGATCCGGGACAGGGTCTTCAGCCCCAGCATTTT. It is translated as CASSQDPGQGLQPQHF.

The genes are TRBV7-9 and TRBJ2-7, with D possibly matching TRBD1 (6 bases). CDR3 length: 13 amino acids. CDR1 and CDR2 (germline): SEHNR, FQNEAQ (reference sequence). V lost 2 bases, J lost 2 bases, and 7 bases lay in between. CDR3 region: CASSLSGAYEQYF. The CDR3 DNA reads as TGTGCCAGCAGCTTATCAGGGGCCTACGAGCAGTACTTC.

The rearrangement links TRBV4-1 to TRBJ1-1; possible D gene TRBD1, 6 bases. Germline CDR1 reads MGHRA; CDR2 reads YSYEKL. V was shortened by 1 base and J by 4 bases, with 10 bases between the two germline ends. The CDR3 is made up of 14 amino acids. In nucleotides, the CDR3 is TGCGCCAGCAGCCAAGGGGGGCCAGGCACTGAAGCTTTCTTT. This codes for CASSQGGPGTEAFF.